The 11 T cell receptor beta chains below come from one sample, sequenced in a study of T cells after yellow fever vaccination. TCRdb re-called the 5' RACE reads with MiXCR, one entry per CDR3 protein. Of approximately 93,000 distinct CDR3 sequences in the sample, around 5.5% were seen once. Sequenced material: CD8+ T cells sorted from PBMCs, taken 10 days after the yellow fever booster vaccination. All receptors derive from a man younger than 35 who received the YFV17D yellow fever vaccine.

CDR3 in amino acids: CASSLATNTEAFF. In DNA, the CDR3 is TGTGCCAGCAGCTTAGCGACCAACACTGAAGCTTTCTTT. The rearrangement links TRBV11-2 to TRBJ1-1; D not certain. This CDR3 is built from 13 residues. The V end was cut by 1 base, the J end by 2 bases, with 5 bases between. CDR1 is SGHAT and CDR2 is FQNNGV in the germline V gene.

This clonotype was found a few times. This chain connects TRBV4-3 to TRBJ1-4; D gene ambiguous. There are 14 residues in the CDR3. Looked up from germline, CDR1 is LGHNA and CDR2 is YSLEER. Trimming removed 5 bases from V and 8 bases from J, with 15 bases in between. CDR3: CASSDTLSSEKLFF. CDR3 nucleotide sequence: TGCGCCAGCAGCGACACGCTAAGTTCGGAAAAACTGTTTTTT.

This clonotype was detected a few times. The rearrangement links TRBV6-5 to TRBJ1-2; D gene ambiguous. CDR1 is MNHEY, CDR2 SVGAGI, per germline. Trimming removed 2 bases from V and 8 bases from J, with 15 bases in between. CDR3 length: 14 residues. The CDR3 protein is CASSYGNYLGGYTF. The DNA for the CDR3 is TGTGCCAGCAGTTACGGTAACTACTTGGGAGGCTACACCTTC.

There are many counts of this clonotype. The chain combines TRBV4-1 with TRBJ2-3; no firm D call. The V gene's germline CDR1 is MGHRA and CDR2 YSYEKL. The V end was cut by 0 bases, the J end by 2 bases, with 12 bases between. The CDR3 runs to 16 residues. CDR3 protein: CASSQEYRVPTDTQYF. The CDR3 nucleotides are TGCGCCAGCAGCCAAGAGTATCGGGTCCCCACAGATACGCAGTATTTT.

This clonotype was seen only a few times. The gene calls are TRBV29-1 and TRBJ1-1; D ambiguous. V was cut by 3 bases and J by 1 base, with 15 bases left in between. CDR1 and CDR2 from the germline V gene are SQVTM and ANQGSEA. CDR3 size: 15 residues. This CDR3 reads CSVDAVEQTNTEAFF. The CDR3 nucleotides are TGCAGCGTTGATGCCGTAGAGCAGACGAACACTGAAGCTTTCTTT.

In its sample, this clonotype was seen a few times. The CDR3 coding sequence is TGCAGCTCCAGGGTAGAAGGGGCCGGGGAGCTGTTTTTT. It specifies CSSRVEGAGELFF. This sequence joins TRBV29-1 and TRBJ2-2; D perhaps matches TRBD1 (5 bases). This CDR3 is built from 13 residues. Germline V gives CDR1 SQVTM, CDR2 ANQGSEA. V shed 8 bases and J shed 6 bases, with 16 bases lying between them.

This sequence joins TRBV20-1 and TRBJ2-5; the D call may be TRBD1 or TRBD2 (6 bases each). Per germline, CDR1 DFQATT and CDR2 SNEGSKA (reference sequence). Deletions cut 1 base from V and 9 bases from J, with 15 bases between. The CDR3 consists of 13 residues. CDR3 protein: CSARVWGAGAQYF. In nucleotides, the CDR3 is TGCAGTGCTAGAGTTTGGGGGGCCGGGGCCCAGTACTTC.

This clonotype was counted only a few times. This CDR3 is CASSSILTLNGEKLFF. In DNA form, the CDR3 reads TGTGCCAGCAGCTCGATCCTGACCCTAAATGGTGAAAAACTGTTTTTT. V usage is TRBV5-4 and J usage is TRBJ1-4; D remains unclear. Between the trimmed V and J ends, which lost 3 bases and 7 bases, there was a span of 19 bases. The germline gives CDR1 SGHNT, CDR2 YYREEE (reference sequence). This CDR3 has 16 residues.

This clonotype was counted between two and nine times. The J gene is TRBJ2-1, the V gene TRBV20-1; perhaps D is TRBD1 or TRBD2 (6 bases each). From germline, CDR1 is DFQATT and CDR2 SNEGSKA (reference sequence). The CDR3 extends over 13 amino acids. CDR3 protein: CSRYWGAVNEQFF. The DNA of the CDR3 is TGCAGCCGCTATTGGGGGGCCGTCAATGAGCAGTTCTTC.

This rearrangement joins TRBV4-1 to TRBJ1-3, with D possibly matching TRBD1 (5 bases). The CDR3 runs 17 residues. Trimming removed 2 bases from V and 2 bases from J, with 16 bases in between. Germline CDR1 reads MGHRA; CDR2 reads YSYEKL. CDR3 DNA sequence: TGCGCCAGCAGCCAATATTTGGGGCAAGTCCCTGGAAACACCATATATTTT. Translated: CASSQYLGQVPGNTIYF.

The chain has TRBV24-1 and TRBJ1-5, with 10 bases that match TRBD1. V was pared by 4 bases and J by 5 bases, with 10 bases of the junction left unmatched. The CDR3 contains 17 residues. The germline gives CDR1 KGHDR, CDR2 SFDVKD. The CDR3 here is CATSEPGTGEEDQPQHF. For the CDR3, the DNA is TGTGCCACCAGTGAGCCTGGGACAGGGGAGGAGGATCAGCCCCAGCATTTT.